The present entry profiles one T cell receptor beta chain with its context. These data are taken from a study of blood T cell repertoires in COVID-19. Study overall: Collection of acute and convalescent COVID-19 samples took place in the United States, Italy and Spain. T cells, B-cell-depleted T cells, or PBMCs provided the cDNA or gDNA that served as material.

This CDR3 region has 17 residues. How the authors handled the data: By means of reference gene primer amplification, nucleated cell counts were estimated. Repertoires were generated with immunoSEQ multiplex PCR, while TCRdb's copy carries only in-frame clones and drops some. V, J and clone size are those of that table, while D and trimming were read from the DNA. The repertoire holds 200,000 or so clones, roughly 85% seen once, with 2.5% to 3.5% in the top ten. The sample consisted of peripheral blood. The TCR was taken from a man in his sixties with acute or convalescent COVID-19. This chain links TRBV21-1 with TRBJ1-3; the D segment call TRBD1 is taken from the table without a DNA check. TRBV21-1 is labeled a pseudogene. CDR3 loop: CASSNRPGDRSGNTIYF. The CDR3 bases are TGTGCCAGCAGCAATCGTCCAGGTGATCGCTCTGGAAACACCATATATTTT.